Detailed here is one T cell receptor (beta chain). Its antigen is unidentified. This CDR3 contains 14 residues. Trimming removed 4 bases at V and 0 bases at J, with 10 bases between. In germline, CDR1 is LGHNA, CDR2 YSLEER. Generated by immunoSEQ multiplex PCR, the TCRdb table keeps only in-frame clones and is missing some. The sample shows about 2.1 million clones, around 93% of them seen only once. The naive CD8 subset, CD45RO-negative cells positively selected for CCR7, excluded terminally differentiated effector memory CD45RA+ cells. This entry comes from a study of shared clonotypes between healthy human individuals. Study outcomes and limitations: Owing to a small donor count, the genetic and exposure-history diversity represented was limited.

The source is a man younger than 35 in good health. Some clones in this sample may be carry-over from other donors' samples. Source material: naive CD8+ T cells from PBMCs. This rearrangement joins TRBV4-3 to TRBJ2-7; unclear D gene. The CDR3 coding sequence is TGCGCCAGCAGCCCAGACGACGGCTCCTACGAGCAGTACTTC. The encoded protein is CASSPDDGSYEQYF.